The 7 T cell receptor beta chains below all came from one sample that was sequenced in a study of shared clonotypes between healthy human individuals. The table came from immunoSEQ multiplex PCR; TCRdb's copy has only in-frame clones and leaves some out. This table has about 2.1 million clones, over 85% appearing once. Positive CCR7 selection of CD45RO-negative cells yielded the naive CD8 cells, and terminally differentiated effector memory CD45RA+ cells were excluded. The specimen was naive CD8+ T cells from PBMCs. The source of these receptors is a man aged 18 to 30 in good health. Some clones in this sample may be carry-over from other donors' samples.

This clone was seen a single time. CDR3 DNA: TGTGCCAGCAGGGAGTACTACGAGCAGTACTTC. Its protein product is CASREYYEQYF. The gene calls are TRBV6-1 and TRBJ2-7; D is unresolved. CDR1 MNHNS and CDR2 SASEGT come from the germline V gene. The CDR3 is 11 residues long. V dropped 6 bases and J dropped 3 bases, with 6 bases sitting between them.

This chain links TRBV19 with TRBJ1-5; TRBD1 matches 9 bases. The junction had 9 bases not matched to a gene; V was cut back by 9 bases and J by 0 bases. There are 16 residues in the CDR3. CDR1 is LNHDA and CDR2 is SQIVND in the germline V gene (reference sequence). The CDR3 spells CASGDRGALSNQPQHF. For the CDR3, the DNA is TGTGCCAGCGGTGACAGGGGGGCCCTTAGCAATCAGCCCCAGCATTTT.

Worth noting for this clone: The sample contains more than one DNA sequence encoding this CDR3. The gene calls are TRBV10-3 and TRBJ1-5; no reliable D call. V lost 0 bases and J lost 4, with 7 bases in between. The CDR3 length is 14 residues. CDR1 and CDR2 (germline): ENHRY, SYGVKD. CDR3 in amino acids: CAISESSVNQPQHF. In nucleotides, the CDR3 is TGTGCCATCAGTGAGTCGTCAGTTAATCAGCCCCAGCATTTT.

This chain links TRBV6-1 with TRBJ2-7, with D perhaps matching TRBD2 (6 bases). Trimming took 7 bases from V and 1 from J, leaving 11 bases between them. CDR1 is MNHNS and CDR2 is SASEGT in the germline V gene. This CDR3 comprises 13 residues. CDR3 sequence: CASIPRGSYEQYF. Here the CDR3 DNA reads TGTGCCAGCATTCCCCGGGGGTCCTACGAGCAGTACTTC.

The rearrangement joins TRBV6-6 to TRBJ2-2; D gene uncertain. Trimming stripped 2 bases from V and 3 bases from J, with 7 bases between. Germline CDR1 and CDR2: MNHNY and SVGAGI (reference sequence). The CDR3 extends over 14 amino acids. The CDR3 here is CASSYRADTGELFF. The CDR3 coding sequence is TGTGCCAGCAGTTACAGGGCCGACACCGGGGAGCTGTTTTTT.

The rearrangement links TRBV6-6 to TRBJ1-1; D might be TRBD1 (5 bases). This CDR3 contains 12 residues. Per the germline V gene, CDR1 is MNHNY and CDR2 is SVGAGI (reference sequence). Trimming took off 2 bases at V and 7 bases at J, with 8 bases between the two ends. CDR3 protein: CASSYLQVEAFF. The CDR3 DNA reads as TGTGCCAGCAGTTACCTACAGGTTGAAGCTTTCTTT.

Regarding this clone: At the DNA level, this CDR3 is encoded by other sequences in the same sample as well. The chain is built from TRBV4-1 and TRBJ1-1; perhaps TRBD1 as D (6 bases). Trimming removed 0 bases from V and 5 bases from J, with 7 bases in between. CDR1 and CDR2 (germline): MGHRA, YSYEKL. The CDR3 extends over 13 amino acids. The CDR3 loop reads CASSQDRGTEAFF. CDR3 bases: TGCGCCAGCAGCCAAGACAGGGGTACTGAAGCTTTCTTT.